A single sample is the source of the 11 T cell receptor beta chains below, sequenced in a study of cytomegalovirus exposure and HLA in healthy donors. The PCR employed 60 Vbeta primers together with 13 Jbeta primers. Here immunoSEQ multiplex PCR was the method, and the copy in TCRdb shows in-frame clones only, minus some. Of about 180,000 clones listed, under 90% are singletons. Sequenced input: PBMCs. The origin of the receptors is a man aged 18 to 29 in good health and CMV-seronegative.

The CDR3 region is CASSSAGTAPHYGYTF. The CDR3 coding sequence is TGTGCCAGCAGTTCAGCCGGGACAGCTCCCCACTATGGCTACACCTTC. The rearrangement joins TRBV7-9 to TRBJ1-2; TRBD1 matches 7 bases. The CDR3 loop spans 16 amino acids. Germline values: CDR1 SEHNR, CDR2 FQNEAQ (reference sequence). V gave up 6 bases and J gave up 3 bases; unmatched junction bases: 13.

The gene calls are TRBV7-9 and TRBJ2-4; the match to TRBD2 covers 8 bases. Germline CDR1 is SEHNR and CDR2 is FQNEAQ (reference sequence). This CDR3 is built from 16 residues. Trimming at V came to 0 bases and at J to 8 bases, leaving 9 bases not matched to a gene. DNA for the CDR3: TGTGCCAGCAGCTTAGCAGGCGGGGGGTCTCGGGACATTCAGTACTTC. This translates into CASSLAGGGSRDIQYF.

For this clone: The junction does not match germline at one end; this may be a read error. The chain has TRBV7-9 and TRBJ2-1; a possible D gene is TRBD2 (6 bases). Per the germline V gene, CDR1 is SEHNR and CDR2 is FQNEAQ (reference sequence). The CDR3 runs 12 residues. Here the CDR3 DNA reads TGTTCCAGCAGCTTTGCGGGGTATGAGCAGTTCTTC. Its protein is CSSSFAGYEQFF.

The chain is built from TRBV12-5 and TRBJ2-7; a weak D match, TRBD1 (6 bases). V lost 1 base and J 5 bases, leaving 12 bases between the germline ends. This CDR3 is 14 amino acids long. Germline V gene lookup returns CDR1 LGHNT and CDR2 FRNRAP. Here the CDR3 reads CASGLGGWGHEQYF. DNA of the CDR3: TGTGCTAGTGGTTTGGGGGGGTGGGGGCACGAGCAGTACTTC.

The V call is TRBV5-1, the J call TRBJ1-2; 11 nucleotides match TRBD1. Losses at the gene ends were 3 bases for V and 2 bases for J; bases not matched to a gene: 3. The CDR3 extends over 15 amino acids. The germline V gene has CDR1 SGHRS and CDR2 YFSETQ. CDR3 in DNA: TGCGCCAGCAGCTACGGACAGGGGGCGAACTATGGCTACACCTTC. It specifies CASSYGQGANYGYTF.

This sequence joins TRBV18 and TRBJ1-5; TRBD1 agrees at 8 bases. J lost 7 bases, V lost 6 bases, and 11 bases had no gene match. The germline gives CDR1 KGHSH, CDR2 LQKENI. This CDR3 has 15 residues. Here the CDR3 reads CASSTDRVGDQPQHF. The CDR3 region has the DNA TGTGCCAGCTCCACGGACAGGGTTGGGGACCAGCCCCAGCATTTT.

The chain uses TRBV30 and TRBJ1-1; no definite D call. The V and J ends lost 5 bases and 0 bases respectively, with 7 bases between them. The CDR3 is made up of 12 amino acids. Germline V lookup: CDR1 GTSNPN, CDR2 SVGIG (reference sequence). CDR3 nucleotide sequence: TGTGCCTGGTCTTTTATGAACACTGAAGCTTTCTTT. Translation gives CAWSFMNTEAFF.

The rearrangement uses TRBV5-4 and TRBJ2-2, with D possibly TRBD1 on 6 matching bases. The CDR3 consists of 15 residues. The germline gives CDR1 SGHNT, CDR2 YYREEE (reference sequence). V lost 4 bases, J lost 1 base, and 11 bases lay in between. In DNA form, the CDR3 reads TGTGCCAGCAGCCCGACAGGTCGGAACACCGGGGAGCTGTTTTTT. This codes for CASSPTGRNTGELFF.

The rearrangement links TRBV5-1 to TRBJ2-7; 10 positions match TRBD2. Unmatched junction bases numbered 7, after V lost 4 bases and J lost 6 bases. This CDR3 contains 14 residues. CDR1 is SGHRS, CDR2 YFSETQ, per germline. The CDR3 loop reads CASSIGLAVREQYF. The CDR3 region has the DNA TGCGCCAGCAGCATAGGACTAGCGGTCCGCGAGCAGTACTTC.

This sequence joins TRBV15 and TRBJ1-2; 7 positions agree with TRBD1. Per the germline V gene, CDR1 is LNHNV and CDR2 is YYDKDF (reference sequence). The CDR3 has 17 residues. Losses at the gene ends were 0 bases for V and 2 bases for J; bases not matched to a gene: 9. The CDR3 sequence is CATSRDYPLQGNYGYTF. For the CDR3, the DNA is TGTGCCACCAGCAGAGATTACCCCCTACAGGGGAACTATGGCTACACCTTC.

The chain carries TRBV18 and TRBJ1-1; TRBD1 matches 9 bases. Losses at the gene ends were 1 base for V and 5 bases for J; bases not matched to a gene: 14. Germline loops: CDR1 KGHSH, CDR2 LQKENI. This CDR3 is built from 18 residues. This CDR3 is CASSPRSLQGASGTEAFF. CDR3 nucleotides: TGTGCCAGCTCACCACGTTCTTTACAGGGGGCGTCGGGAACTGAAGCTTTCTTT. The full variable domain, completed using reference TRBV18 and TRBJ1-1, is NAGVMQNPRHLVRRRGQEARLRCSPMKGHSHVYWYRQLPEEGLKFMVYLQKENIIDESGMPKERFSAEFPKEGPSILRIQQVVRGDSAAYFCASSPRSLQGASGTEAFFGQGTRLTVV.